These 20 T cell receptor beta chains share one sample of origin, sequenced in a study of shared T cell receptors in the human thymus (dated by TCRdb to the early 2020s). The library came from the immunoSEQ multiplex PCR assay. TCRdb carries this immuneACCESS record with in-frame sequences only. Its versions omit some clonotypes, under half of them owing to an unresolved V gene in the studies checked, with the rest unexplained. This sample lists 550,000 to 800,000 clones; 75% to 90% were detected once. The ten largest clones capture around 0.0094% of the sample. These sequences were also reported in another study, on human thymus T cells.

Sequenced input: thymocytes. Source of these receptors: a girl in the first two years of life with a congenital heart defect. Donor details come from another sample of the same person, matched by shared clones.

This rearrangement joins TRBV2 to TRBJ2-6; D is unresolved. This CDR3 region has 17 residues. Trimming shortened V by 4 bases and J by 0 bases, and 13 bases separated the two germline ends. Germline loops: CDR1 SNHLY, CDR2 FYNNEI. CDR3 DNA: TGTGCCAGCAGTGTTAGAAATTACGGCTCTGGGGCCAACGTCCTGACTTTC. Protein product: CASSVRNYGSGANVLTF. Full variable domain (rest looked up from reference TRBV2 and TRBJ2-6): EPEVTQTPSHQVTQMGQEVILRCVPISNHLYFYWYRQILGQKVEFLVSFYNNEISEKSEIFDDQFSVERPDGSNFTLKIRSTKLEDSAMYFCASSVRNYGSGANVLTFGAGSRLTVL.

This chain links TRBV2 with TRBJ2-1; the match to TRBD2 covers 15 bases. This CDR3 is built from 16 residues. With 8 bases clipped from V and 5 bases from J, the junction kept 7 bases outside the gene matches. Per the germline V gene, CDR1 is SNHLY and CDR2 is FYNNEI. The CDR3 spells CASLGLAGGRHNEQFF. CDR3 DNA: TGTGCCAGCCTCGGACTAGCGGGGGGGCGGCACAATGAGCAGTTCTTC.

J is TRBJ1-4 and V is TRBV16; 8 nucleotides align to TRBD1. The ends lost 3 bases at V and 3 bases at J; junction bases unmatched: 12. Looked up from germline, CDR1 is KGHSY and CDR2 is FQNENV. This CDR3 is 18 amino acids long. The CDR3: CASSHRTGLEVANEKLFF. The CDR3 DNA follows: TGTGCCAGCAGCCATAGGACAGGGTTGGAGGTGGCTAATGAAAAACTGTTTTTT.

CDR3 DNA: TGCGCCAGCAGCCATGGGCTCCAGTCAGGCGAGCAGTACTTC. Amino acid sequence: CASSHGLQSGEQYF. The J gene is TRBJ2-7, the V gene TRBV4-1; D not resolved. Trimming pared 3 bases from V and 6 bases from J, leaving 15 bases between. CDR3 length equals 14 residues. The germline gives CDR1 MGHRA, CDR2 YSYEKL.

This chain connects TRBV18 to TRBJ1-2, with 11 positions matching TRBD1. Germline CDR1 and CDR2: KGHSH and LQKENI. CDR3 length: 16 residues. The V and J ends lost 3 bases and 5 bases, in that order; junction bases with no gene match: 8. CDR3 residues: CASSPPGQGARYGYTF. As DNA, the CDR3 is TGTGCCAGCTCACCGCCCGGACAGGGGGCGCGGTATGGCTACACCTTC. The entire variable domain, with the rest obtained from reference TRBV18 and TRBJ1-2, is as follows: NAGVMQNPRHLVRRRGQEARLRCSPMKGHSHVYWYRQLPEEGLKFMVYLQKENIIDESGMPKERFSAEFPKEGPSILRIQQVVRGDSAAYFCASSPPGQGARYGYTFGSGTRLTVV.

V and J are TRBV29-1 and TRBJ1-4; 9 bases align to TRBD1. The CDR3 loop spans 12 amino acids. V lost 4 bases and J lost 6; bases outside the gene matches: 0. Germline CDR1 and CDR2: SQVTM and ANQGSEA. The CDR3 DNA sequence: TGCAGCGTTGGGACAGGGGATGAAAAACTGTTTTTT. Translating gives CSVGTGDEKLFF.

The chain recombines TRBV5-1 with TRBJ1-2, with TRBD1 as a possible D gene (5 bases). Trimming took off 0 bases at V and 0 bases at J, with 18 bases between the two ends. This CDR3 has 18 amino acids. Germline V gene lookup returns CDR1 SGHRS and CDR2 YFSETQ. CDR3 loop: CASSLADPGTGANYGYTF. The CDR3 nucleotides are TGCGCCAGCAGCTTGGCGGACCCTGGGACGGGAGCTAACTATGGCTACACCTTC.

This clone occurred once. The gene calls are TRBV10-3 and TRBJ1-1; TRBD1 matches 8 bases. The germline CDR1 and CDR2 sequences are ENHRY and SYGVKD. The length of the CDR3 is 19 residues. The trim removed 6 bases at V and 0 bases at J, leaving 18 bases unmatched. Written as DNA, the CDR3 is TGTGCCATCAGCCCATTCCGACTACGACAGGGGCGCATGAACACTGAAGCTTTCTTT. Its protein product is CAISPFRLRQGRMNTEAFF.

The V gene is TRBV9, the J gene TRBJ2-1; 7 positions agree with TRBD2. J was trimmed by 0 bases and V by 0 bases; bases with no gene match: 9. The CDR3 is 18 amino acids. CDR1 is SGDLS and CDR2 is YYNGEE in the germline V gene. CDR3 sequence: CASSVAVDGGTSYNEQFF. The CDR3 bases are TGTGCCAGCAGCGTAGCTGTTGACGGGGGGACCTCCTACAATGAGCAGTTCTTC.

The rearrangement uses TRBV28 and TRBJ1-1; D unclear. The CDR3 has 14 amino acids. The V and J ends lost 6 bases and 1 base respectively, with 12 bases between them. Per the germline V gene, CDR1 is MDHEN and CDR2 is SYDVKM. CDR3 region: CASSPVAGNTEAFF. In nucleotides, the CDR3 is TGTGCCAGCAGCCCCGTGGCGGGGAACACTGAAGCTTTCTTT.

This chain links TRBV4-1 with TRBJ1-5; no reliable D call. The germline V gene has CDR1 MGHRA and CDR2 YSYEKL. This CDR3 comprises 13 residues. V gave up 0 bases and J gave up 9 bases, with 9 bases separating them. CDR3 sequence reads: CASSQEFGVPQHF. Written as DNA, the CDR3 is TGCGCCAGCAGCCAAGAATTTGGAGTGCCCCAGCATTTT.

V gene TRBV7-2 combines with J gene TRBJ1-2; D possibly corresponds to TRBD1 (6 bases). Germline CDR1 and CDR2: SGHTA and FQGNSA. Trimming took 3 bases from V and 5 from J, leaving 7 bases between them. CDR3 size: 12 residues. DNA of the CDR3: TGTGCCAGCAGCTTTACAGGGTATGGCTACACCTTC. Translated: CASSFTGYGYTF.

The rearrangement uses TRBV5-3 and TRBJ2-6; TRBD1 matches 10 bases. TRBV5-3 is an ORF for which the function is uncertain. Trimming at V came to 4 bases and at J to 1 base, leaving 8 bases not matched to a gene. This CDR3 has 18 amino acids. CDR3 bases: TGTGCCAGAAGCCCATTGCGACAGGGGGCTTCTGGGGCCAACGTCCTGACTTTC. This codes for CARSPLRQGASGANVLTF.

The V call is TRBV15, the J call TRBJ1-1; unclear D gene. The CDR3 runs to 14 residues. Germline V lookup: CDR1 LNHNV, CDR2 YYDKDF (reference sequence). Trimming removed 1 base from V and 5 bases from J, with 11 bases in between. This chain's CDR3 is CATSRARVRTEAFF. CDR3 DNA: TGTGCCACCAGCAGAGCGAGGGTAAGGACTGAAGCTTTCTTT. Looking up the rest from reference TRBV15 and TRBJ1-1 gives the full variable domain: DAMVIQNPRYQVTQFGKPVTLSCSQTLNHNVMYWYQQKSSQAPKLLFHYYDKDFNNEADTPDNFQSRRPNTSFCFLDIRSPGLGDTAMYLCATSRARVRTEAFFGQGTRLTVV.

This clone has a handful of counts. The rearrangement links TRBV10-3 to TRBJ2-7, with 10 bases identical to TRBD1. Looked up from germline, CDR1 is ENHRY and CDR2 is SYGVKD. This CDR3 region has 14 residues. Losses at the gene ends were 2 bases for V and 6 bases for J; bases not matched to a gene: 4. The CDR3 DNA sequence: TGTGCCATCAGTGAGCCGACAGGGGGCCGCGAGCAGTACTTC. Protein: CAISEPTGGREQYF.

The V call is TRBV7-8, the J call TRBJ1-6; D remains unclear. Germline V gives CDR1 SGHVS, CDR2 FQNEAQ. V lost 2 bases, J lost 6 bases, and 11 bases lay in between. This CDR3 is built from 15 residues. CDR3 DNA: TGTGCCAGCAGCTTACCCAGACGGGGTAATTCACCCCTCCACTTT. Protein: CASSLPRRGNSPLHF. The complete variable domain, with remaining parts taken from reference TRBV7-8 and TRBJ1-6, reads GAGVSQSPRYKVAKRGQDVALRCDPISGHVSLFWYQQALGQGPEFLTYFQNEAQLDKSGLPSDRFFAERPEGSVSTLKIQRTQQEDSAVYLCASSLPRRGNSPLHFGNGTRLTVT.

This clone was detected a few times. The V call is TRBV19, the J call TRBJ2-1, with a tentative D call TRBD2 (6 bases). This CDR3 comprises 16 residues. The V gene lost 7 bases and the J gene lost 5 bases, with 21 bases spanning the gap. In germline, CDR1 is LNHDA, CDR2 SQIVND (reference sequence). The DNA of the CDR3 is TGTGCCAGTAACCCCTGGGGGGAAAAGGAGAACAATGAGCAGTTCTTC. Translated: CASNPWGEKENNEQFF.

CDR3 sequence (DNA): TGCGCCAGCGGTAAAGCCTCATCCTACGAGCAGTACTTC. As protein: CASGKASSYEQYF. This sequence joins TRBV10-2 and TRBJ2-7; D is uncertain. The germline V and J ends were trimmed by 8 bases and 1 base, with 12 bases remaining between them. Germline V gives CDR1 WSHSY, CDR2 SAAADI. The CDR3 is made up of 13 amino acids.

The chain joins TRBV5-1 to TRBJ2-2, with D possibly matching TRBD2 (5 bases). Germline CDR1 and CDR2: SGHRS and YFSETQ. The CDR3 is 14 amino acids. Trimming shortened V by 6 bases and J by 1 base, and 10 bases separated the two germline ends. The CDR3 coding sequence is TGCGCCAGCAACGACGGGGTGAACACCGGGGAGCTGTTTTTT. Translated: CASNDGVNTGELFF.

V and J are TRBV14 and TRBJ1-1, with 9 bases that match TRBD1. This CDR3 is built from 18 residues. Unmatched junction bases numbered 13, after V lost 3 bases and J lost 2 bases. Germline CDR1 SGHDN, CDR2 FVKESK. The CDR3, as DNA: TGTGCCAGCAGCCATTCCCGGGAACAGGGGGCTGGAAACACTGAAGCTTTCTTT. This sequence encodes CASSHSREQGAGNTEAFF.